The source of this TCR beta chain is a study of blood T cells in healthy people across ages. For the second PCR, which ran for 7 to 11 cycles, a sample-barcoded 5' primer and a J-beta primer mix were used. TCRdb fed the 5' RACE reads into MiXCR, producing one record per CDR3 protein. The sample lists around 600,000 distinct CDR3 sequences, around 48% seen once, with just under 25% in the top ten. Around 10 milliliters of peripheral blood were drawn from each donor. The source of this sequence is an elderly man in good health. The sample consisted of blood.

In DNA form, the CDR3 reads TGTGCCAGCAGTTCCCAGGGGTCCCCCAAAAACATTCAGTACTTC. Amino acids: CASSSQGSPKNIQYF. V is TRBV12-3 or TRBV12-4 and J is TRBJ2-4; D is possibly TRBD1 (6 bases). This CDR3 region has 15 residues. V was pared by 4 bases and J by 2 bases, with 12 bases between.